This is a list of T cell receptor beta chains from one sample in a study of blood T cell repertoires in COVID-19. Sequencing was performed with immunoSEQ multiplex PCR; in TCRdb, only in-frame clones are kept and a portion is missing. Counted here are around 34,000 clones, about four fifths occurring once; the ten biggest clones make up under 50%. The source material was peripheral blood. The receptors originated from an older man with active or convalescent COVID-19. Both conserved end residues are part of each CDR3. Each record gives: V gene, J gene, clone size, D gene, CDR3 DNA, CDR3 protein. The D gene is left open where the match is weak. Expanded clones get a size class; other rows say once, few or many, or leave the size out.

v_gene: TRBV6-5; j_gene: TRBJ2-2; abundance: -; d_gene: -; CDR3nt: TGTGCCAGCCTTGGGACTGACACCGGGGAGCTGTTTTTT; CDR3aa: CASLGTDTGELFF
v_gene: TRBV5-1; j_gene: TRBJ1-1; abundance: -; d_gene: -; CDR3nt: TGCGCCAGCAGCCGGGGAGAGACCGGGACACGGAACACTGAAGCTTTCTTT; CDR3aa: CASSRGETGTRNTEAFF
v_gene: TRBV24-1; j_gene: TRBJ1-5; abundance: few; d_gene: -; CDR3nt: TGTGCCACCAGTGATTTCTCACAGACCTATCAGCCCCAGCATTTT; CDR3aa: CATSDFSQTYQPQHF
v_gene: TRBV18; j_gene: TRBJ1-3; abundance: -; d_gene: -; CDR3nt: TGTGCCAGCTCAGAAACGTGGAGCTCTGGAAACACCATATATTTT; CDR3aa: CASSETWSSGNTIYF
v_gene: TRBV18; j_gene: TRBJ1-1; abundance: -; d_gene: -; CDR3nt: TGTGCCAGCTCACCTGGTCAGCGGGACACTGAAGCTTTCTTT; CDR3aa: CASSPGQRDTEAFF
v_gene: TRBV6-5; j_gene: TRBJ2-7; abundance: -; d_gene: -; CDR3nt: TGTGCCAGCAGTTCGGGCAGGGGATCCTACGAGCAGTACTTC; CDR3aa: CASSSGRGSYEQYF
v_gene: TRBV9; j_gene: TRBJ1-2; abundance: -; d_gene: TRBD1; CDR3nt: TGTGCCAGCAGGGGCACCGGGACAGGGGGCAGAGGCTATGGCTACACCTTC; CDR3aa: CASRGTGTGGRGYGYTF
v_gene: TRBV11-3; j_gene: TRBJ2-7; abundance: -; d_gene: TRBD2; CDR3nt: TGTGCCAGCAGCCCCGGGGGGGTTTTAGGCTCCTACGAGCAGTACTTC; CDR3aa: CASSPGGVLGSYEQYF
v_gene: TRBV24-1; j_gene: TRBJ2-7; abundance: -; d_gene: TRBD1; CDR3nt: TGTGCCACCAGTCCAGGGGGTACCTACGAGCAGTACTTC; CDR3aa: CATSPGGTYEQYF
v_gene: TRBV19; j_gene: TRBJ1-1; abundance: -; d_gene: TRBD1; CDR3nt: TGTGCCAGTAGTATAGAGGGGACAGCTTGGAACACTGAAGCTTTCTTT; CDR3aa: CASSIEGTAWNTEAFF
v_gene: TRBV2; j_gene: TRBJ2-7; abundance: -; d_gene: TRBD2; CDR3nt: TGTGCCAGCAGCCTTAGCGGGAGTGGGTACGAGCAGTACTTC; CDR3aa: CASSLSGSGYEQYF
v_gene: TRBV6-5; j_gene: TRBJ1-3; abundance: -; d_gene: TRBD1; CDR3nt: TGTGCCAGCAGTTCAACCGGGACAGTTGTAAGAAACACCATATATTTT; CDR3aa: CASSSTGTVVRNTIYF
v_gene: TRBV19; j_gene: TRBJ1-1; abundance: -; d_gene: -; CDR3nt: TGTGCCAGTGTATATGAGGCGAACACTGAAGCTTTCTTT; CDR3aa: CASVYEANTEAFF